These 28 T cell receptor beta chains came from one sample sequenced in a study of response to subunit inactivated influenza vaccine (dated by TCRdb to the late 2010s). Library method: RT-PCR. TCRdb records Illumina HiSeq 2500 as the sequencer. The public sequencing data were trimmed at Q25 with fastp and processed into clonotypes with MiXCR by TCRdb, which kept only in-frame beta chains. Rows with a matching CDR3 protein are joined into one entry that keeps the most common DNA and genes. Here the sample has approximately 520,000 distinct CDR3 sequences; approximately 15% occur a single time. The ten most abundant clones make up about 3% of the sample. The source material was CD4+ T cells sorted from PBMCs, sampled less than 25 months after vaccination. These receptors were taken from a man in his fifties or sixties who received an inactivated influenza vaccine. Donor details come from another sample of the same person, matched by shared clones.

This chain joins TRBV4-3 and TRBJ2-5; 10 positions match TRBD1. The CDR3 has 14 residues. Losses at the gene ends were 4 bases for V and 4 bases for J; bases not matched to a gene: 3. Germline V CDR1 and CDR2: LGHNA, YSLEER. The CDR3 protein is CASSRDRGPETQYF. As DNA, the CDR3 is TGCGCCAGCAGCCGGGACAGGGGTCCAGAGACCCAGTACTTC.

The rearrangement joins TRBV29-1 to TRBJ2-5; D might be TRBD1 (5 bases). Germline-derived CDR1 and CDR2 are SQVTM and ANQGSEA. Trimming pared 4 bases from V and 8 bases from J, leaving 17 bases between. The CDR3 has 13 residues. The CDR3 coding sequence is TGCAGCGTTGGGGGCCTTTGGGGAACCACCCAGTACTTC. This encodes CSVGGLWGTTQYF.

This clonotype was counted ten times or more. The chain links TRBV28 to TRBJ1-5, with 8 nucleotides matching TRBD1. With V trimmed by 5 bases and J by 7 bases, 13 bases remained unmatched. Germline V gene lookup returns CDR1 MDHEN and CDR2 SYDVKM. The CDR3 length is 16 residues. Here the CDR3 reads CASSPLGTGMGQPQHF. For the CDR3, the DNA is TGTGCCAGCAGTCCCCTCGGGACAGGAATGGGACAGCCCCAGCATTTT.

In its sample, this clonotype was seen a few times. The chain is built from TRBV3-1 and TRBJ1-5; D not resolved. CDR1 LGHDT and CDR2 YNNKEL come from the germline V gene (reference sequence). V was clipped by 1 base and J by 6 bases, with 7 bases between them. This CDR3 comprises 13 residues. CDR3 bases: TGTGCCAGCAGCCAAGCAGAGGGTCAGCCCCAGCATTTT. It encodes CASSQAEGQPQHF.

V usage is TRBV20-1 and J usage is TRBJ2-7, with D maybe TRBD2 (6 bases). Germline CDR1 reads DFQATT; CDR2 reads SNEGSKA (reference sequence). This CDR3 has 17 amino acids. Deletions cut 1 base from V and 4 bases from J, with 23 bases between. CDR3 DNA: TGCAGTGCTAGAGGCGTTGCGGGAAATACTATAACTTACGAGCAGTACTTC. It yields the protein CSARGVAGNTITYEQYF.

In its sample, this clonotype was seen many times. This chain connects TRBV7-8 to TRBJ2-2; 8 bases match TRBD2. The V and J ends lost 1 base and 7 bases, in that order; junction bases with no gene match: 8. The germline gives CDR1 SGHVS, CDR2 FQNEAQ. This CDR3 region has 16 residues. The CDR3 here is CASSLVGGALYGELFF. The CDR3 nucleotides read TGTGCCAGCAGCTTAGTCGGGGGGGCTTTGTACGGGGAGCTGTTTTTT.

This clonotype was observed a handful of times. The rearrangement uses TRBV7-2 and TRBJ1-5; D gene uncertain. Germline CDR1 reads SGHTA; CDR2 reads FQGNSA. Trimming pared 3 bases from V and 0 bases from J, leaving 6 bases between. The CDR3 runs to 14 residues. The CDR3 DNA follows: TGTGCCAGCAGCTTCGAAGGTAGCAATCAGCCCCAGCATTTT. This codes for CASSFEGSNQPQHF.

This clonotype was seen a few times. This rearrangement joins TRBV3-1 to TRBJ2-3; 15 nucleotides line up with TRBD2. The V and J ends lost 2 bases and 5 bases, in that order; junction bases with no gene match: 8. Germline V gene data show CDR1 as LGHDT and CDR2 as YNNKEL (reference sequence). This CDR3 has 18 residues. CDR3 residues: CASSQWTSGRAEGDTQYF. For the CDR3, the DNA is TGTGCCAGCAGCCAATGGACTAGCGGGAGGGCCGAAGGAGATACGCAGTATTTT.

The table lists this clonotype with a few counts. V is TRBV12-3 or TRBV12-4 and J is TRBJ1-1, with D hard to call. V was trimmed by 4 bases and J by 4 bases, leaving 4 bases between them. The CDR3 runs 11 residues. The CDR3 is CASSSFTEAFF. CDR3 nucleotide sequence: TGTGCCAGCAGTTCGTTCACTGAAGCTTTCTTT.

This chain connects TRBV12-3 or TRBV12-4 to TRBJ1-1; no clear D. The CDR3 is made up of 16 amino acids. V lost 5 bases and J lost 3, with 19 bases in between. The CDR3: CASSAEQWYGYTEAFF. CDR3 in DNA: TGTGCCAGCAGTGCCGAACAATGGTACGGGTACACTGAAGCTTTCTTT.

In this sample, this clonotype turned up a few times. This chain connects TRBV27 to TRBJ2-2, with D uncertain. This CDR3 is built from 13 residues. The germline gives CDR1 MNHEY, CDR2 SMNVEV (reference sequence). V lost 0 bases and J lost 9, with 8 bases in between. Here the CDR3 DNA reads TGTGCCAGCAGTTTATCCACGGTTCGGGAGCTGTTTTTT. Translating it yields CASSLSTVRELFF.

The chain employs TRBV20-1 and TRBJ1-1; 7 bases map to TRBD1. V dropped 3 bases and J dropped 1; count of bases not matched to a gene: 5. CDR3 length: 14 amino acids. Germline CDR1 is DFQATT and CDR2 is SNEGSKA (reference sequence). The CDR3 sequence: CSARRGQGNTEAFF. The DNA of the CDR3 is TGCAGTGCTAGGAGGGGGCAGGGGAACACTGAAGCTTTCTTT.

Worth noting for this clonotype: At one end the junction does not follow the germline gene, possibly because of a read error. The chain recombines TRBV30 with TRBJ1-2; tentative D call: TRBD1 (6 bases). CDR1 is GTSNPN and CDR2 is SVGIG in the germline V gene (reference sequence). The CDR3 runs to 12 residues. The CDR3 loop reads CAWRGGPGGSTF. The CDR3 bases are TGTGCCTGGAGAGGGGGACCCGGCGGCTCCACCTTC.

This clonotype was detected only a few times. This chain joins TRBV15 and TRBJ1-3; no clear D gene. The CDR3 loop spans 15 amino acids. V was trimmed by 0 bases and J by 0 bases, leaving 6 bases between them. Germline CDR1 LNHNV, CDR2 YYDKDF (reference sequence). The CDR3: CATSRDFSSGNTIYF. In DNA, the CDR3 is TGTGCCACCAGCAGAGATTTCAGCTCTGGAAACACCATATATTTT.

V is TRBV12-2 and J is TRBJ1-2; the D call TRBD1 from the table was never checked on the DNA. TRBV12-2 is a pseudogene. The CDR3 length is 13 residues. This CDR3 reads CASRLGQGYGYTF. CDR3 DNA sequence: TGTGCAAGTCGCTTGGGACAGGGTTATGGCTACACCTTC.

V and J are TRBV3-1 and TRBJ1-2; tentative D call: TRBD1 (5 bases). Trimming shortened V by 1 base and J by 6 bases, and 15 bases separated the two germline ends. The CDR3 consists of 15 residues. Germline V gene sequence: CDR1 LGHDT, CDR2 YNNKEL (reference sequence). The CDR3 spells CASSQVGRERHGYTF. The CDR3 nucleotides are TGTGCCAGCAGCCAAGTGGGCAGGGAGAGGCATGGCTACACCTTC.

The chain is built from TRBV7-6 and TRBJ2-1; 10 positions agree with TRBD2. The germline gives CDR1 SGHVS, CDR2 FNYEAQ. The CDR3 extends over 16 amino acids. V dropped 1 base and J dropped 8; count of bases not matched to a gene: 8. The CDR3 here is CASSLVALAGFDEQFF. DNA for the CDR3: TGTGCCAGCAGCTTAGTCGCACTAGCGGGATTCGATGAGCAGTTCTTC.

This clonotype has a handful of counts. At one of its ends the junction is not consistent with the germline gene, which may arise from a read error. This rearrangement joins TRBV7-7 to TRBJ1-5; D ambiguous. The V gene's germline CDR1 is SSHAT and CDR2 FNYEAQ (reference sequence). This CDR3 has 15 residues. The CDR3 is CASSLEHGSNQPQHF. CDR3 DNA sequence: TGTGCTAGCAGCTTAGAGCACGGGTCCAATCAGCCCCAGCATTTT.

This clonotype was picked up a small number of times. The chain recombines TRBV20-1 with TRBJ2-1; D uncertain. Germline loops: CDR1 DFQATT, CDR2 SNEGSKA (reference sequence). Trimming removed 1 base at V and 4 bases at J, with 14 bases between. The CDR3 length is 15 residues. CDR3 sequence reads: CSARGLTTSYNEQFF. CDR3 in DNA: TGCAGTGCTAGAGGCCTAACTACTTCTTACAATGAGCAGTTCTTC.

The chain employs TRBV24-1 and TRBJ2-3, with TRBD1 matching over 8 bases. CDR3 size: 15 residues. Germline loops: CDR1 KGHDR, CDR2 SFDVKD. The junction had 2 bases not matched to a gene; V was cut back by 4 bases and J by 0 bases. The CDR3 DNA is TGTGCCACCAGTGAACAGGGGGGAAGCACAGATACGCAGTATTTT. It yields the protein CATSEQGGSTDTQYF.

This clonotype turned up a few times. The chain has TRBV7-8 and TRBJ1-1, with D uncertain. CDR3 length: 14 residues. In germline, CDR1 is SGHVS, CDR2 FQNEAQ. Trimming left V 2 bases short and J 3 bases short, with 10 bases between. The DNA of the CDR3 is TGTGCCAGCAGCTTAAAGGGATCGGACACTGAAGCTTTCTTT. As protein: CASSLKGSDTEAFF.

This clonotype was counted between two and nine times. The chain employs TRBV30 and TRBJ2-3, with 10 bases identical to TRBD2. This CDR3 is 16 amino acids long. Germline lookup yields CDR1 GTSNPN and CDR2 SVGIG (reference sequence). Losses at the gene ends were 3 bases for V and 9 bases for J; bases not matched to a gene: 15. Here the CDR3 reads CAWRPRTSGFEGTQYF. Here the CDR3 DNA reads TGTGCCTGGAGGCCCAGGACTAGCGGCTTTGAGGGGACGCAGTATTTT. Supplemented by reference TRBV30 and TRBJ2-3, the full variable domain reads SQTIHQWPATLVQPVGSPLSLECTVEGTSNPNLYWYRQAAGRGLQLLFYSVGIGQISSEVPQNLSASRPQDRQFILSSKKLLLSDSGFYLCAWRPRTSGFEGTQYFGPGTRLTVL.

The rearrangement uses TRBV7-2 and TRBJ2-2; weak D call: TRBD1 (6 bases). Trimming pared 2 bases from V and 4 bases from J, leaving 11 bases between. Per germline, CDR1 SGHTA and CDR2 FQGNSA. The CDR3 is 15 amino acids. The CDR3 DNA reads as TGTGCCAGCAGCTTACGGAAAGGGGGCACCGGGGAGCTGTTTTTT. This codes for CASSLRKGGTGELFF.

The V gene is TRBV20-1, the J gene TRBJ2-7; a weak D match, TRBD2 (6 bases). The V gene lost 3 bases and the J gene lost 2 bases, with 14 bases spanning the gap. This CDR3 comprises 14 residues. Germline values: CDR1 DFQATT, CDR2 SNEGSKA (reference sequence). CDR3 amino acids: CSASGGTAAYEQYF. CDR3 nucleotides: TGCAGTGCTAGTGGAGGGACGGCTGCCTACGAGCAGTACTTC.

This clonotype has only a few counts. The chain is built from TRBV28 and TRBJ2-2; either TRBD1 or TRBD2 may supply D (6 bases each). The CDR3 is 17 amino acids. V lost 5 bases and J lost 5, with 21 bases in between. Germline V lookup: CDR1 MDHEN, CDR2 SYDVKM. CDR3 DNA sequence: TGTGCCAGCAGTCCCCGCGGTTTGGGGGGCGGAACCGGGGAGCTGTTTTTT. It translates to CASSPRGLGGGTGELFF. Supplemented by reference TRBV28 and TRBJ2-2, the full variable domain reads DVKVTQSSRYLVKRTGEKVFLECVQDMDHENMFWYRQDPGLGLRLIYFSYDVKMKEKGDIPEGYSVSREKKERFSLILESASTNQTSMYLCASSPRGLGGGTGELFFGEGSRLTVL.

This clonotype was picked up a small number of times. The chain has TRBV18 and TRBJ2-4, with 9 bases lining up with TRBD1. V was pared by 6 bases and J by 4 bases, with 4 bases of the junction left unmatched. The CDR3 has 14 residues. Germline assignment: CDR1 KGHSH and CDR2 LQKENI. The CDR3 sequence: CASSQGTGKNIQYF. In nucleotides, the CDR3 is TGTGCCAGCTCTCAAGGGACAGGGAAAAACATTCAGTACTTC.

This chain connects TRBV5-6 to TRBJ2-7; the match to TRBD2 covers 9 bases. The CDR3 loop spans 13 amino acids. CDR1 and CDR2 (germline): SGHDT, YYEEEE. Trimming cost V 0 bases and J 6 bases; bases outside gene matches: 1. CDR3 nucleotide sequence: TGTGCCAGCAGCTTGGGGACTAGCGTCGAGCAGTACTTC. Its protein is CASSLGTSVEQYF.

V usage is TRBV20-1 and J usage is TRBJ2-3; D ambiguous. The length of the CDR3 is 14 residues. The germline CDR1 and CDR2 sequences are DFQATT and SNEGSKA (reference sequence). V shed 1 base and J shed 4 bases, with 12 bases lying between them. DNA for the CDR3: TGCAGTGCTAGAGTGGAAACGGGCTCAGATACGCAGTATTTT. Amino acids: CSARVETGSDTQYF.